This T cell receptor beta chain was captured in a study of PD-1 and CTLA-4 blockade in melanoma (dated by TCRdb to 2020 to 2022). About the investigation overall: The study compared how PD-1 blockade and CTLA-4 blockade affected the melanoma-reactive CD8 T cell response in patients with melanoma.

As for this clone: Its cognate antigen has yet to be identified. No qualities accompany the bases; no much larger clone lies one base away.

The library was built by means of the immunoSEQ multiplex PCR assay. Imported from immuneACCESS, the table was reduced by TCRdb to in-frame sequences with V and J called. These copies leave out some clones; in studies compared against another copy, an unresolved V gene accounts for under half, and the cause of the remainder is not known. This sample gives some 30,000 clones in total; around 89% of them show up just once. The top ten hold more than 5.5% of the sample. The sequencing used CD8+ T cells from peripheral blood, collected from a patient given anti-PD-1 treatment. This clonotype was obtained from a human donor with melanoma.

The nucleotide sequence is TGTGCCAGTAGTTCCCGGGACAGGGGGCGGGAGCCCCAGCATTTT. Protein translation: CASSSRDRGREPQHF. The V and J genes are TRBV19 and TRBJ1-5, and 12 junctional nucleotides match TRBD1. CDR1 and CDR2 are drawn from the germline V gene (reference sequence): LNHDA, SQIVND. From the cysteine up to the phenylalanine, the CDR3 has a length of 15 residues. Only the CDR3 portion is preserved as DNA: 45 bases, with reading frame beginning at the first base. Germline trimming: 5 bases from V, 8 bases from J; junction bases outside gene matches: 7.